The clone carrying this T cell receptor beta chain showed up just once. Its antigen is undetermined. Authors' analysis steps: Filtering differed for immunoSEQ, which gave only junction sequences without quality scores. Using immunoSEQ multiplex PCR, the repertoire was profiled, and TCRdb retains in-frame clones only, with some absent. V, J and clone size derive from that table, while D and trimming were established from the DNA sequence. The sample lists around 720,000 clones, approximately 73% seen once, with 1.5% to 2% in the top ten. The data originate from a study of shared clonotypes between healthy human individuals. Study context: Researchers drew samples from two women and a few men aged 18 to 49.

Study results and limitations: When compared with the clonotypes that were shared by all four sorted-subset donors, the non-shared clonotypes turned out to have lower generation probabilities.

V was clipped by 0 bases and J by 5 bases; unmatched bases: 5. Per the germline V gene, CDR1 is SGHRS and CDR2 is YFSETQ. The CDR3 length is 17 residues. The receptor was isolated from a woman aged 25 to 45 in good health. V is TRBV5-1 and J is TRBJ2-2, with TRBD1 matching 12 bases. The sequenced sample consisted of memory CD4+ T cells sorted from blood. Subset in this sample: CD45RA-negative fraction. The CDR3 bases are TGCGCCAGCAGCTTGGAGAAGGGACAGGGGGCAACCGGGGAGCTGTTTTTT. This translates into CASSLEKGQGATGELFF. Together with reference TRBV5-1 and TRBJ2-2, the CDR3 gives the full variable domain: KAGVTQTPRYLIKTRGQQVTLSCSPISGHRSVSWYQQTPGQGLQFLFEYFSETQRNKGNFPGRFSGRQFSNSRSEMNVSTLELGDSALYLCASSLEKGQGATGELFFGEGSRLTVL.